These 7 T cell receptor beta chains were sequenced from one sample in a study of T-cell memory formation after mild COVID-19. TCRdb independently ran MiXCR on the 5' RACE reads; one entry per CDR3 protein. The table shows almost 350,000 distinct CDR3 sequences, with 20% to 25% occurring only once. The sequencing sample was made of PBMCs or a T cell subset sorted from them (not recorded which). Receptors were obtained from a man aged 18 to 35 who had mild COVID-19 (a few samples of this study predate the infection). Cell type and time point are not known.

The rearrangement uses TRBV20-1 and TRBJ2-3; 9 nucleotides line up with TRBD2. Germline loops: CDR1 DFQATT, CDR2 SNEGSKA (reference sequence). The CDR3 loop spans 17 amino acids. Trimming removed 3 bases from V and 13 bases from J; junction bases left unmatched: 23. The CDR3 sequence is CSARRGLAGPSPREEYF. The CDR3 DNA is TGCAGTGCTAGGAGGGGGCTAGCGGGGCCCTCACCAAGGGAGGAGTATTTT.

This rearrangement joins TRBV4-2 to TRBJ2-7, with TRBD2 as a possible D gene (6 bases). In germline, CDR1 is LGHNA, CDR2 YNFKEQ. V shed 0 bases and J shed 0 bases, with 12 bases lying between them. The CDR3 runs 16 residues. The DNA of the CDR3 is TGTGCCAGCAGCCAAGAACTAGCTATTGTCTCCTACGAGCAGTACTTC. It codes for CASSQELAIVSYEQYF.

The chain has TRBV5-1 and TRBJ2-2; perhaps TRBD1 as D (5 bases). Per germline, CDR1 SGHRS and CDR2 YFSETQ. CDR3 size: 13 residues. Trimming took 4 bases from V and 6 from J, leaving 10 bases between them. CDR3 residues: CASSPRVAGELFF. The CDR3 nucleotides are TGCGCCAGCAGCCCCAGGGTGGCCGGGGAGCTGTTTTTT. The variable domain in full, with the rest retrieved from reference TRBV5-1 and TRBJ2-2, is KAGVTQTPRYLIKTRGQQVTLSCSPISGHRSVSWYQQTPGQGLQFLFEYFSETQRNKGNFPGRFSGRQFSNSRSEMNVSTLELGDSALYLCASSPRVAGELFFGEGSRLTVL.

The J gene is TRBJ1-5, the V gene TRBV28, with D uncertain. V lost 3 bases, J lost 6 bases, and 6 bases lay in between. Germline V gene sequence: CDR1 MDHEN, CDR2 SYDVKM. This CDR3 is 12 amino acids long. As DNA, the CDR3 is TGTGCCAGCAGTTTGGCGTTTCAGCCCCAGCATTTT. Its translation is CASSLAFQPQHF.

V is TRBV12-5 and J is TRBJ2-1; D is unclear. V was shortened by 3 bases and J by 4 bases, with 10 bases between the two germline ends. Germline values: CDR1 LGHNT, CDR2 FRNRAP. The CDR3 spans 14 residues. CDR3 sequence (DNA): TGTGCTAGTGGTTTTGGTACGGAGTACAATGAGCAGTTCTTC. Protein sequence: CASGFGTEYNEQFF.

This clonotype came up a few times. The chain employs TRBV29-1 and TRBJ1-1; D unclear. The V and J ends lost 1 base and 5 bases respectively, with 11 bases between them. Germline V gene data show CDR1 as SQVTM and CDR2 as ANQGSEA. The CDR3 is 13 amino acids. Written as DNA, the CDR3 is TGCAGCGTTGAAGCAGCCCTGGGGACTGAAGCTTTCTTT. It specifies CSVEAALGTEAFF.

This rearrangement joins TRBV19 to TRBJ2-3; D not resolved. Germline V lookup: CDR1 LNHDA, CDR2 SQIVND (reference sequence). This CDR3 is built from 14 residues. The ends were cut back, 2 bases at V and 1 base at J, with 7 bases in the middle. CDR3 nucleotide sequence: TGTGCCAGTAGTATATACCAGGGCACAGATACGCAGTATTTT. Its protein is CASSIYQGTDTQYF.